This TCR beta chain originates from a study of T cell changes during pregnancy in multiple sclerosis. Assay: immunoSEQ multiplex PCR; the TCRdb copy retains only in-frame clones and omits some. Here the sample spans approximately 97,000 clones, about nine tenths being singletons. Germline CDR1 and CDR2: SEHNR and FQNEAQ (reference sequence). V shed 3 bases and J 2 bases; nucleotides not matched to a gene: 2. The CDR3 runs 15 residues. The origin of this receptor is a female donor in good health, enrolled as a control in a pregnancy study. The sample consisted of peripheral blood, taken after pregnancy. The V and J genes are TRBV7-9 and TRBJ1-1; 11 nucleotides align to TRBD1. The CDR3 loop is CASSLGQGENTEAFF. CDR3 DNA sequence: TGTGCCAGCAGCTTGGGACAGGGGGAAAACACTGAAGCTTTCTTT.